These 8 T cell receptor beta chains were all obtained from the same sample, sequenced in a study of blood T cell repertoires in COVID-19. The data were produced by immunoSEQ multiplex PCR, yet TCRdb's version contains in-frame clones alone and is incomplete. The sample includes tens of thousands of clones, over 70% of them seen just once. The material sequenced was peripheral blood. The source of these receptors is a man in his 70s with acute or convalescent COVID-19.

The rearrangement uses TRBV12-3 or TRBV12-4 and TRBJ2-1; D is possibly TRBD2 (5 bases). V was clipped by 5 bases and J by 15 bases, with 17 bases between them. CDR3 size: 12 residues. This CDR3 reads CASSLLVGNLFF. CDR3 coding DNA: TGTGCCAGCAGTCTTCTTGTCGGGAATCTGTTCTTC.

This chain uses TRBV7-2 with TRBJ2-7; 10 bases align to TRBD1. This CDR3 region has 15 residues. J lost 10 bases, V lost 4 bases, and 13 bases had no gene match. The germline gives CDR1 SGHTA, CDR2 FQGNSA. CDR3: CASSSTGQGTSEQYF. CDR3 DNA sequence: TGTGCCAGCAGCTCAACGGGACAGGGGACATCGGAACAGTACTTC.

Turning to this clone: The same CDR3 arises from other DNA sequences in this sample as well. This chain uses TRBV7-9 with TRBJ2-3; 7 positions agree with TRBD1. V was pared by 1 base and J by 6 bases, with 4 bases of the junction left unmatched. Germline CDR1 reads SEHNR; CDR2 reads FQNEAQ (reference sequence). The CDR3 spans 14 residues. CDR3 region: CASSLGGGADTQYF. The CDR3 nucleotides read TGTGCCAGCAGCTTAGGAGGGGGCGCGGATACGCAGTATTTT.

J is TRBJ2-5 and V is TRBV5-4; 7 bases map to TRBD2. Germline V gene sequence: CDR1 SGHNT, CDR2 YYREEE (reference sequence). V was pared by 4 bases and J by 7 bases, with 16 bases of the junction left unmatched. This CDR3 has 16 residues. In DNA form, the CDR3 reads TGTGCCAGCAGCCCCGGGGGTAGCGGGCCGGATGGGACCCAGTACTTC. This codes for CASSPGGSGPDGTQYF.

This chain links TRBV11-3 with TRBJ2-3; 12 positions match TRBD2. Per the germline V gene, CDR1 is SGHNT and CDR2 is YENEEA. The J segment lost 6 bases and the V segment lost 4 bases, leaving 11 bases of the junction unmatched. The CDR3 extends over 17 amino acids. The CDR3 DNA sequence: TGTGCCAGCAGCTCAGGACTAGCGGGACTGGGGAGCGATACGCAGTATTTT. Amino acid sequence: CASSSGLAGLGSDTQYF.

This clone was counted once. The chain uses TRBV5-4 and TRBJ2-3; 13 nucleotides line up with TRBD2. J lost 9 bases, V lost 0 bases, and 7 bases had no gene match. The CDR3 loop spans 16 amino acids. Germline V CDR1 and CDR2: SGHNT, YYREEE (reference sequence). DNA for the CDR3: TGTGCCAGCAGCTTGGCGTGGGGACTAGCGGGATCCACGCAGTATTTT. It translates to CASSLAWGLAGSTQYF. Filled out from reference TRBV5-4 and TRBJ2-3, the complete variable domain reads ETGVTQSPTHLIKTRGQQVTLRCSSQSGHNTVSWYQQALGQGPQFIFQYYREEENGRGNFPPRFSGLQFPNYSSELNVNALELDDSALYLCASSLAWGLAGSTQYFGPGTRLTVL.

CDR3 nucleotides: TGTGCCAGCTCACGGGGACTAGCGGAGAGCTACAATGAGCAGTTCTTC. It translates to CASSRGLAESYNEQFF. The chain couples TRBV18 to TRBJ2-1; 11 bases are shared with TRBD2. This CDR3 has 16 amino acids. Unmatched junction bases numbered 5, after V lost 4 bases and J lost 3 bases. CDR1 KGHSH and CDR2 LQKENI come from the germline V gene.

This clone was found a few times. The rearrangement uses TRBV4-2 and TRBJ1-3, with D hard to call. The CDR3 covers 15 residues. The V end lost 0 bases, the J end lost 0 bases, and 6 bases lay between the germline ends. Germline V gene lookup returns CDR1 LGHNA and CDR2 YNFKEQ. The CDR3, as DNA: TGTGCCAGCAGCCAAGACAGGTTCTCTGGAAACACCATATATTTT. It yields the protein CASSQDRFSGNTIYF.